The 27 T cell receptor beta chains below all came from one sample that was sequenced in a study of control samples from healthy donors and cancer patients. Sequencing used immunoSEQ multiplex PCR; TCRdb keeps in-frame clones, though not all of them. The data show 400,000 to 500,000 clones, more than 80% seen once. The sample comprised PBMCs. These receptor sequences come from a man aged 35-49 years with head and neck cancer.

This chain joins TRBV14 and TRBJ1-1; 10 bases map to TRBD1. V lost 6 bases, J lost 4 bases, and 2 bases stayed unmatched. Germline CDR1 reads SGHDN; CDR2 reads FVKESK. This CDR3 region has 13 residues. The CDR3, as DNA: TGTGCCAGCAGGCGGACAGGGGGCACTGAAGCTTTCTTT. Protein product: CASRRTGGTEAFF.

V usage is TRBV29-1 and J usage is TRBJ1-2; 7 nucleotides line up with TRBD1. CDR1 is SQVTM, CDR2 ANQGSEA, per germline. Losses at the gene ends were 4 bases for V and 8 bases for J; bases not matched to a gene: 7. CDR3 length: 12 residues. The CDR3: CSVGQGLAGYTF. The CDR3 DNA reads TGCAGCGTTGGACAGGGACTTGCGGGCTACACCTTC.

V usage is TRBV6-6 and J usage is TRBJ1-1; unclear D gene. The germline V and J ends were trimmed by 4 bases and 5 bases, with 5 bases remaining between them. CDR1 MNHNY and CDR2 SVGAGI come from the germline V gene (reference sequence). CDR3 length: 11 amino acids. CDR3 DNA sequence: TGTGCCAGCAGTTTTGGGACTGAAGCTTTCTTT. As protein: CASSFGTEAFF.

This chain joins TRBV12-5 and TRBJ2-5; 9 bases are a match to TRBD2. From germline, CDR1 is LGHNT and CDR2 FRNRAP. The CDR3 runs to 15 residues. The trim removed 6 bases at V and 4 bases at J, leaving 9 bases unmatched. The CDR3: CASGPGLALGETQYF. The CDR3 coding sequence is TGTGCTAGTGGGCCCGGACTAGCGTTAGGAGAGACCCAGTACTTC.

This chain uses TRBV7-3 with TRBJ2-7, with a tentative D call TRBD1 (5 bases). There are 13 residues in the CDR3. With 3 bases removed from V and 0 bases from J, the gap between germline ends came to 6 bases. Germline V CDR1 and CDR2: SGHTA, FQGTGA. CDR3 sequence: CASSFGASYEQYF. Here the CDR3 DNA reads TGTGCCAGCAGCTTTGGGGCCTCCTACGAGCAGTACTTC.

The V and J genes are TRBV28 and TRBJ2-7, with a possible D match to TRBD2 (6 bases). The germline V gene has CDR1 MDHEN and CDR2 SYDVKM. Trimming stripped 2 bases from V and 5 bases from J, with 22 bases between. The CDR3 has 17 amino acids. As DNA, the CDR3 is TGTGCCAGCAGTTTAGCGGACCCATGGGGGGAAGAACACGAGCAGTACTTC. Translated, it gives CASSLADPWGEEHEQYF.

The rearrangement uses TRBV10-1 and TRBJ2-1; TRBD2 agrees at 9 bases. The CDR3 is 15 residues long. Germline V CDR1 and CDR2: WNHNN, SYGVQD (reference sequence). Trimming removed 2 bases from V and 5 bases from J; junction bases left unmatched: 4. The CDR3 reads CASSELAGPHNEQFF. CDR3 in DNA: TGCGCCAGCAGTGAGCTAGCGGGACCCCACAATGAGCAGTTCTTC.

The CDR3 is CASSLQGGRAGYNEQFF. Written as DNA, the CDR3 is TGTGCCAGCAGCTTACAAGGCGGGAGGGCCGGTTACAATGAGCAGTTCTTC. The chain joins TRBV7-2 to TRBJ2-1; 9 bases match TRBD2. The CDR3 runs to 17 residues. Trimming removed 2 bases from V and 4 bases from J; junction bases left unmatched: 9. Per the germline V gene, CDR1 is SGHTA and CDR2 is FQGNSA.

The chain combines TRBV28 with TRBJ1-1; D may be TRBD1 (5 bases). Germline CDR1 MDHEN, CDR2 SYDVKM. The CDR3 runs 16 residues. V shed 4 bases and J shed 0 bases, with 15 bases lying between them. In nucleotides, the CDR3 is TGTGCCAGCAGTTCCAACCGGGGACCCATGAACACTGAAGCTTTCTTT. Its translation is CASSSNRGPMNTEAFF.

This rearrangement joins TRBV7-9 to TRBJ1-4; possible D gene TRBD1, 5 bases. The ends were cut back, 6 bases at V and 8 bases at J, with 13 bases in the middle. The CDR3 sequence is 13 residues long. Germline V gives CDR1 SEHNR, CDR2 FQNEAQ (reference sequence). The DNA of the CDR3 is TGTGCCAGCAGGGCGGGGGGTCTCGAAAAACTGTTTTTT. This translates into CASRAGGLEKLFF. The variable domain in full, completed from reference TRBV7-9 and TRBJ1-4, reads DTGVSQNPRHKITKRGQNVTFRCDPISEHNRLYWYRQTLGQGPEFLTYFQNEAQLEKSRLLSDRFSAERPKGSFSTLEIQRTEQGDSAMYLCASRAGGLEKLFFGSGTQLSVL.

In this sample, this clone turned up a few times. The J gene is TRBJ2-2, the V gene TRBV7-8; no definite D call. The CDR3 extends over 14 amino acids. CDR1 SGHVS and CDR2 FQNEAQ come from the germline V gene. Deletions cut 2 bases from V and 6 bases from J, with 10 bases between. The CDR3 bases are TGTGCCAGCAGCTTATCGGAAGTCGCCGGGGAGCTGTTTTTT. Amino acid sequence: CASSLSEVAGELFF.

The CDR3 reads CAWSVRLARKTQYF. The DNA of the CDR3 is TGTGCCTGGAGTGTACGACTAGCGAGGAAGACCCAGTACTTC. This rearrangement joins TRBV30 to TRBJ2-5; 8 bases align to TRBD2. V lost 0 bases, J lost 6 bases, and 6 bases stayed unmatched. Germline-derived CDR1 and CDR2 are GTSNPN and SVGIG (reference sequence). This CDR3 region has 14 residues.

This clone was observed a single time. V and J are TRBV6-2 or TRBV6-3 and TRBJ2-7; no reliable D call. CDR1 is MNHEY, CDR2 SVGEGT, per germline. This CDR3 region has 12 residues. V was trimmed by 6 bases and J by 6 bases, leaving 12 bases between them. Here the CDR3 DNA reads TGTGCCAGCAGCTCCGGGCCCGGCGAGCAGTACTTC. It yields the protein CASSSGPGEQYF.

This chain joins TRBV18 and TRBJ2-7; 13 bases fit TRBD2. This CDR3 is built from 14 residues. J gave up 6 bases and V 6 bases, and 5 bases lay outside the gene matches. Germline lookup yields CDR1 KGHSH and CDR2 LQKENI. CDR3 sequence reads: CASSPGTSGVEQYF. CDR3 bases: TGTGCCAGCTCGCCCGGGACTAGCGGGGTCGAGCAGTACTTC.

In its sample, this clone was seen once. The CDR3 loop reads CASSPLGQDVNTEAFF. The CDR3, as DNA: TGTGCCAGCTCACCCCTAGGGCAGGATGTCAACACTGAAGCTTTCTTT. The J gene is TRBJ1-1, the V gene TRBV18; D is ambiguous. The CDR3 is 16 amino acids. The germline V gene has CDR1 KGHSH and CDR2 LQKENI. Trimming shortened V by 3 bases and J by 2 bases, and 16 bases separated the two germline ends. Looking up the rest from reference TRBV18 and TRBJ1-1 gives the full variable domain: NAGVMQNPRHLVRRRGQEARLRCSPMKGHSHVYWYRQLPEEGLKFMVYLQKENIIDESGMPKERFSAEFPKEGPSILRIQQVVRGDSAAYFCASSPLGQDVNTEAFFGQGTRLTVV.

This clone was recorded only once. The CDR3 loop is CASSLAGGPPREQFF. DNA for the CDR3: TGTGCCAGCAGCTTGGCGGGAGGGCCCCCACGTGAGCAGTTCTTC. V and J are TRBV5-4 and TRBJ2-1; 8 positions match TRBD2. J lost 9 bases, V lost 0 bases, and 8 bases had no gene match. CDR1 and CDR2 from the germline V gene are SGHNT and YYREEE (reference sequence). This CDR3 contains 15 residues.

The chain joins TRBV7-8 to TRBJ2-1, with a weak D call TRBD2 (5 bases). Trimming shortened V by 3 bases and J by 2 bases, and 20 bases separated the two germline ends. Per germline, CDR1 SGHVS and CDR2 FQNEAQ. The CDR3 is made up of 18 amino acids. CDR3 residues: CASSFTHSASLPYNEQFF. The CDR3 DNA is TGTGCCAGCAGCTTCACCCACTCGGCTAGCCTCCCCTACAATGAGCAGTTCTTC.

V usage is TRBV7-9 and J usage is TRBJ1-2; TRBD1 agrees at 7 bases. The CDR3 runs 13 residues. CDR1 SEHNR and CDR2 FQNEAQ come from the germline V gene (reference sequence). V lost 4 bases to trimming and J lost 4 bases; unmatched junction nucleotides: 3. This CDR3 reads CASSSPGGYGYTF. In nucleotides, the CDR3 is TGTGCCAGCAGCTCCCCAGGGGGCTATGGCTACACCTTC.

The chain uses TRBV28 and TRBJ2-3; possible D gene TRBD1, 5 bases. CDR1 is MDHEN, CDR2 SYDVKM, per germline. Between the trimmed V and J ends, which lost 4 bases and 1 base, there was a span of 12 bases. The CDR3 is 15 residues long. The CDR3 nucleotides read TGTGCCAGCAGTTCCAGGGTGGATGGCACAGATACGCAGTATTTT. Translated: CASSSRVDGTDTQYF.

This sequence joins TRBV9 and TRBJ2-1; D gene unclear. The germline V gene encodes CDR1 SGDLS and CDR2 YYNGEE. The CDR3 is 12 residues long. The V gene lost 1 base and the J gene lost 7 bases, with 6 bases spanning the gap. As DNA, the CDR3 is TGTGCCAGCAGCGTAAACACGAATGAGCAGTTCTTC. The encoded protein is CASSVNTNEQFF.

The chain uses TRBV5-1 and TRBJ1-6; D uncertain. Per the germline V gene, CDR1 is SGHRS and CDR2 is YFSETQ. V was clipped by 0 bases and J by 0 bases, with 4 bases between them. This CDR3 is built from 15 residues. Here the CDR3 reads CASSLEASYNSPLHF. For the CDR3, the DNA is TGCGCCAGCAGCTTGGAGGCCTCCTATAATTCACCCCTCCACTTT.

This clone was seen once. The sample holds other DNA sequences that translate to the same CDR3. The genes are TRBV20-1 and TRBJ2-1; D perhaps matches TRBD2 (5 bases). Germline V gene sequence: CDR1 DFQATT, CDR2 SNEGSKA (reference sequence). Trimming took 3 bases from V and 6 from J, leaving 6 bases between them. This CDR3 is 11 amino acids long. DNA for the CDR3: TGCAGTGCTAGGGACTCCAATGAGCAGTTCTTC. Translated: CSARDSNEQFF.

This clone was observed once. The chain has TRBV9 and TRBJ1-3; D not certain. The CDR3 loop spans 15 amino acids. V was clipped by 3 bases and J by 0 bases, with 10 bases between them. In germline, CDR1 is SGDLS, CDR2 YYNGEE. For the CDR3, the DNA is TGTGCCAGCAGCGGACCAATTTTCTCTGGAAACACCATATATTTT. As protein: CASSGPIFSGNTIYF.

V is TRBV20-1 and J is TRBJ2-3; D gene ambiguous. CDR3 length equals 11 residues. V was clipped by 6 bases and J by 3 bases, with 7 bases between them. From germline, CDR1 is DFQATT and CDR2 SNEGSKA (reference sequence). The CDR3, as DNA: TGCAGTGCGGGTCTTACAGATACGCAGTATTTT. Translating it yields CSAGLTDTQYF.

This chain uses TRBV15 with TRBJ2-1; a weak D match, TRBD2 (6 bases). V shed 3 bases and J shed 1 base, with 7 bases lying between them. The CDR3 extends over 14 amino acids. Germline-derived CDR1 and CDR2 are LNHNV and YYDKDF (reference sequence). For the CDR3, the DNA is TGTGCCACCAGCAGGGGAGGATCCTACAATGAGCAGTTCTTC. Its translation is CATSRGGSYNEQFF.

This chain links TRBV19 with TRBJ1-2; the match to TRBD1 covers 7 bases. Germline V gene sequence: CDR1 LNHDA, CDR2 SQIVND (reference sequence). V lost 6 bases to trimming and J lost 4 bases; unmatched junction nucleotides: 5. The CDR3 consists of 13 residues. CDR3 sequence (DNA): TGTGCCAGTAGCAGGACAGGTACCTATGGCTACACCTTC. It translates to CASSRTGTYGYTF. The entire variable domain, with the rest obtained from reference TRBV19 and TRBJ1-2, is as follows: DGGITQSPKYLFRKEGQNVTLSCEQNLNHDAMYWYRQDPGQGLRLIYYSQIVNDFQKGDIAEGYSVSREKKESFPLTVTSAQKNPTAFYLCASSRTGTYGYTFGSGTRLTVV.

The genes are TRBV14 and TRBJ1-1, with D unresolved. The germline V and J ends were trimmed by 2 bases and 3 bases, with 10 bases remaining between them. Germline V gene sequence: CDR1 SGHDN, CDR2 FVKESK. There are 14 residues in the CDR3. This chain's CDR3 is CASSQLGTDTEAFF. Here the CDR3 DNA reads TGTGCCAGCAGCCAACTTGGTACAGACACTGAAGCTTTCTTT.